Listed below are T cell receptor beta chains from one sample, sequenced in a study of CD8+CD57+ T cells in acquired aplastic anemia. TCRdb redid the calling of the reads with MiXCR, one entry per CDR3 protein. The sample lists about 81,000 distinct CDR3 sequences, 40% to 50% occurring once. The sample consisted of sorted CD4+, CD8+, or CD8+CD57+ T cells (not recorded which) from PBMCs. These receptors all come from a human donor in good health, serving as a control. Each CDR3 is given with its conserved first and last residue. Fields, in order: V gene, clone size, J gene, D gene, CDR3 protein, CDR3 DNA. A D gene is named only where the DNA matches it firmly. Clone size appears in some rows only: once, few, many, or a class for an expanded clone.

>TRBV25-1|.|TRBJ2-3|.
CASETPAYTQYF
TGTGCCAGCGAAACCCCAGCCTATACGCAGTATTTT
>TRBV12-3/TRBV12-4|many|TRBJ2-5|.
CASSMSGLETQYF
TGTGCCAGCAGCATGTCGGGGTTAGAGACCCAGTACTTC
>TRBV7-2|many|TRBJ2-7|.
CASSLGTYEQYF
TGTGCCAGCAGCTTAGGTACCTACGAGCAGTACTTC
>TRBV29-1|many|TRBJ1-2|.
CSVEAESLYGYTF
TGCAGCGTTGAGGCAGAGTCCCTTTATGGCTACACCTTC
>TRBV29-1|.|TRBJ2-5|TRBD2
CSVEDSGGFPETQYF
TGCAGCGTTGAAGATAGCGGGGGGTTCCCAGAGACCCAGTACTTC
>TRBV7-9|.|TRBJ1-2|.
CASSLHSGTDGYAF
TGCGCCAGCAGCTTACACTCTGGGACCGATGGCTACGCCTTC
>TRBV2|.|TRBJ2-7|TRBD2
CASSETWREGNYEQYF
TGTGCCAGCAGTGAAACGTGGCGGGAGGGGAACTACGAGCAGTACTTC
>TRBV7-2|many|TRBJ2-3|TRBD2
CASSLWGRGVDTQYF
TGTGCCAGCAGCTTATGGGGGCGGGGGGTCGATACGCAGTATTTT
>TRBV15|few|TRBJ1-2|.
CATSRAGGGYTF
TGTGCCACCAGCAGAGCGGGAGGCGGCTACACCTTC
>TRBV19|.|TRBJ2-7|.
CASSYAPGEQYF
TGTGCCAGTAGCTACGCGCCGGGTGAGCAGTACTTC
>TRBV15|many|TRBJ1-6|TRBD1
CATSQDRASSPLHF
TGTGCCACCAGTCAAGACAGGGCTTCCTCACCCCTCCACTTT
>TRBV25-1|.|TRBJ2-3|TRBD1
CASSPPGQTTDAQYF
TGTGCCAGCAGCCCACCGGGACAGACCACAGATGCACAGTATTTT
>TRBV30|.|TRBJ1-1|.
CAWNPGAGSDEAFF
TGTGCCTGGAATCCAGGGGCAGGGTCGGATGAAGCTTTCTTT
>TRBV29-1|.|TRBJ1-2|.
CSVEDGLGYTF
TGCAGCGTTGAAGATGGACTTGGCTACACCTTC
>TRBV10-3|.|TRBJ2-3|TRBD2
CATQQAGRAGDTQYF
TGTGCCACCCAACAAGCGGGACGGGCCGGAGATACGCAGTATTTT
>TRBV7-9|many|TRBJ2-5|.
CASSLALKTQYF
TGTGCCAGCAGCTTAGCTCTCAAAACCCAGTACTTC
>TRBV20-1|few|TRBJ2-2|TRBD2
CSARLGEPGRTGELFF
TGCAGTGCTAGGCTCGGAGAACCCGGGAGGACCGGGGAGCTGTTTTTT
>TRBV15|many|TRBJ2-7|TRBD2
CATSAGASGSHEQYF
TGTGCCACCAGCGCCGGGGCTAGCGGGAGCCACGAGCAGTACTTC
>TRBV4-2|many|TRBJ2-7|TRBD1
CASSQDLTGGWEQYF
TGTGCCAGCAGCCAAGATCTCACAGGGGGATGGGAGCAGTACTTC
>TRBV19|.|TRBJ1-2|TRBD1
CASSPSDRGYGYTF
TGTGCCAGTAGCCCCTCCGACAGGGGCTATGGCTACACCTTC
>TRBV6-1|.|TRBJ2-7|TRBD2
CASSEETSGAYEQYF
TGTGCCAGCAGTGAAGAGACTAGCGGTGCCTACGAGCAGTACTTC
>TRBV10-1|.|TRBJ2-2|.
CASSSRPRDLNTGELFF
TGCGCCAGCAGCTCACGCCCCCGGGACTTGAACACCGGGGAGCTGTTTTTT
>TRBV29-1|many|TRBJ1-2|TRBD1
CSVPGQGANYGYTF
TGCAGCGTCCCTGGACAGGGGGCTAACTATGGCTACACCTTC
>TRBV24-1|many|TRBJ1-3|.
CAVGKIGLVGNTIYF
TGTGCCGTTGGGAAAATAGGGTTAGTAGGAAACACCATATATTTT
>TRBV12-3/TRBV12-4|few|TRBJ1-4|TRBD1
CASSYGTGDEKLFF
TGTGCCAGCAGTTACGGGACAGGAGATGAAAAACTGTTTTTT
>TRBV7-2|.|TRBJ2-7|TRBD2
CASRGEGDEQYF
TGTGCCAGCAGGGGGGAGGGAGACGAGCAGTACTTC
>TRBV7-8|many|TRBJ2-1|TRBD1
CASSPGQPQANEQFF
TGTGCCAGCAGCCCGGGACAGCCCCAGGCCAATGAGCAGTTCTTC
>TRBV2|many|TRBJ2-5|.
CASSNGGLKETQYF
TGTGCCAGCAGTAACGGAGGACTGAAAGAGACCCAGTACTTC
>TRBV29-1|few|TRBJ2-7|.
CSVNPGIGYEQYF
TGCAGCGTAAACCCAGGAATAGGCTACGAGCAGTACTTC
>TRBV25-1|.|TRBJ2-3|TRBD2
CASSALAGAGRSTDTQYF
TGTGCCAGCAGTGCCCTAGCGGGAGCGGGGCGGAGCACAGATACGCAGTATTTT
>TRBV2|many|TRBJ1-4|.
CASSDGTTNEKLFF
TGTGCCAGCAGTGACGGGACAACTAATGAAAAACTGTTTTTT
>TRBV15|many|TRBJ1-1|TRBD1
CATSRSSGTGSPFIMEAFF
TGTGCCACCAGCAGATCGTCCGGGACAGGGTCACCATTTATTATGGAAGCTTTCTTT
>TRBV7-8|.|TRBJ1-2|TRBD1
CASSLVGAGGVYGYTF
TGTGCCAGCAGCTTAGTGGGGGCAGGGGGCGTCTATGGCTACACCTTC
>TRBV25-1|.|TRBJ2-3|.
CASSPVPTDTQYF
TGTGCCAGCAGTCCGGTCCCAACAGATACGCAGTATTTT
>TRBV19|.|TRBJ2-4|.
CASSRDVELAKNIQYF
TGTGCCAGTAGCCGGGACGTCGAACTAGCCAAAAACATTCAGTACTTC
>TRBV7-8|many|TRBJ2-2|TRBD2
CASSSIGGGWDLFF
TGTGCCAGCAGCTCGATTGGGGGAGGGTGGGATCTGTTTTTT
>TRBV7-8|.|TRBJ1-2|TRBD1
CASRDRAGYGYTF
TGTGCCAGCAGGGACAGGGCGGGCTATGGCTACACCTTC
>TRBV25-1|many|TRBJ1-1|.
CASSEGAGKALGTEAFF
TGTGCCAGCAGTGAAGGGGCTGGGAAGGCCCTTGGTACTGAAGCTTTCTTT
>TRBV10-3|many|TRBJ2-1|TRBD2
CAISEPGTSYNEQFF
TGTGCCATCAGTGAACCCGGGACTAGTTACAATGAGCAGTTCTTC